The clone carrying this TCR beta chain is a singleton in its sample. CDR3 length equals 15 residues. Germline V gene data show CDR1 as SGHDT and CDR2 as YYEEEE. V was clipped by 2 bases and J by 2 bases, with 8 bases between them. Sequenced by immunoSEQ multiplex PCR; TCRdb stores in-frame clones only, minus some. Of some 120,000 clones listed, about 90% were seen once; the top ten hold about 2.1%. The data originate from a study of cytomegalovirus exposure and HLA in healthy donors. The clonotype comes from a woman under 30 in good health and CMV-seronegative. Sequencing was performed on PBMCs. The rearrangement links TRBV5-6 to TRBJ2-6; tentatively, D is TRBD1 (5 bases). The CDR3 protein is CASSFDSPGANVLTF. The CDR3 DNA reads TGTGCCAGCAGCTTTGACAGCCCTGGGGCCAACGTCCTGACTTTC.